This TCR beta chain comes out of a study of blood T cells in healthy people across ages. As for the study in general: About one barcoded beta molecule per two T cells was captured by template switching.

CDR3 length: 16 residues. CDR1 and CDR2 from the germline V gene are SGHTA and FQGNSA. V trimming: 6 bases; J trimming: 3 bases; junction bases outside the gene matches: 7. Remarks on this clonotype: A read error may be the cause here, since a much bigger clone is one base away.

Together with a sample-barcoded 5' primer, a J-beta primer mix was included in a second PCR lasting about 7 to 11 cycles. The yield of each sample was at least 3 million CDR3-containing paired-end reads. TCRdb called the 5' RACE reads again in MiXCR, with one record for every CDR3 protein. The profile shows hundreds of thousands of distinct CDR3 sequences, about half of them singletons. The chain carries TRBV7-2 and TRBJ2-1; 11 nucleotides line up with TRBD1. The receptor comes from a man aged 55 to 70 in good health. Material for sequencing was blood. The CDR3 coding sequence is TGTGCCAGCAGTCTCTGGACAGGGGGCATCTACAATGAGCAGTTCTTC. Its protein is CASSLWTGGIYNEQFF.